Presented here are 5 T cell receptor beta chains from one specimen sequenced in a study of a mutant IDH1 vaccine in newly diagnosed glioma. Time point denoted: week 11, during vaccination. The content of each vaccine dose was 300 ug of mutant IDH1 20-mer peptide, and topical imiquimod accompanied it. The antigens of these receptors remain unknown. Here immunoSEQ multiplex PCR was the method, and the copy in TCRdb shows in-frame clones only, minus some. The profile covers around 120,000 clones, with around four fifths appearing a single time and under 5.5% taken by the ten largest. The sequencing here drew on PBMCs, taken from a glioma patient whose treatment included an IDH1 peptide vaccine. The receptors shown here come from a man aged 35-49 years with glioma.

The gene calls are TRBV6-5 and TRBJ1-2, with D possibly TRBD1 on 6 matching bases. The CDR3 spans 13 residues. Germline V CDR1 and CDR2: MNHEY, SVGAGI. The V end lost 6 bases, the J end lost 4 bases, and 12 bases lay between the germline ends. CDR3 sequence (DNA): TGTGCCAGCAGCCCCGGGGGCCCCTATGGCTACACCTTC. Protein: CASSPGGPYGYTF.

This clone was detected only a few times. The V gene is TRBV7-2, the J gene TRBJ2-2, with 11 bases lining up with TRBD2. Trimming at V came to 0 bases and at J to 6 bases, leaving 9 bases not matched to a gene. The CDR3 contains 18 residues. In germline, CDR1 is SGHTA, CDR2 FQGNSA. The CDR3 region is CASSLARTSGRSAGELFF. The CDR3 region has the DNA TGTGCCAGCAGCTTAGCCCGAACTAGCGGGAGATCCGCCGGGGAGCTGTTTTTT. The full variable domain, with the rest looked up from reference TRBV7-2 and TRBJ2-2, is GAGVSQSPSNKVTEKGKDVELRCDPISGHTALYWYRQSLGQGLEFLIYFQGNSAPDKSGLPSDRFSAERTGGSVSTLTIQRTQQEDSAVYLCASSLARTSGRSAGELFFGEGSRLTVL.

This clone has a handful of counts. The chain has TRBV4-1 and TRBJ1-1; D gene ambiguous. V lost 7 bases and J 5 bases, leaving 20 bases between the germline ends. The germline CDR1 and CDR2 sequences are MGHRA and YSYEKL. The CDR3 is 15 amino acids. The CDR3 loop reads CASTPGHFRGTEAFF. CDR3 in DNA: TGCGCCAGCACCCCGGGTCACTTCAGAGGGACTGAAGCTTTCTTT.

The CDR3 loop reads CASGARQSGNEKLFF. As DNA, the CDR3 is TGTGCCAGCGGGGCCCGACAGTCGGGAAATGAAAAACTGTTTTTT. The chain couples TRBV7-2 to TRBJ1-4, with a tentative D call TRBD1 (5 bases). V was cut by 8 bases and J by 5 bases, with 18 bases left in between. This CDR3 has 15 residues. Per the germline V gene, CDR1 is SGHTA and CDR2 is FQGNSA.

The V and J genes are TRBV2 and TRBJ1-4; D might be TRBD1 (6 bases). Germline lookup yields CDR1 SNHLY and CDR2 FYNNEI. The CDR3 is 15 amino acids. The V end was cut by 7 bases, the J end by 4 bases, with 16 bases between. CDR3 nucleotides: TGTGCCAGCACTAATTTCGGACAGATTAATGAAAAACTGTTTTTT. Protein product: CASTNFGQINEKLFF.